The 31 T cell receptor beta chains below were found in one sample sequenced in a study of blood T cell repertoires in COVID-19. Profiled with immunoSEQ multiplex PCR; TCRdb holds only in-frame clones, not every one. The data contain 100,000 to 150,000 clones, under 90% of them singletons. Sequenced sample: PBMCs or T cells enriched from blood (not recorded which). The receptors come from a man in his forties with acute COVID-19.

The V and J genes are TRBV2 and TRBJ1-2; perhaps TRBD1 as D (6 bases). The length of the CDR3 is 18 residues. Trimming took off 4 bases at V and 2 bases at J, with 23 bases between the two ends. CDR1 is SNHLY, CDR2 FYNNEI, per germline. The CDR3 region is CASSGVGDKDVENYGYTF. The CDR3 region has the DNA TGTGCCAGCAGTGGAGTAGGGGACAAGGATGTAGAGAACTATGGCTACACCTTC.

The gene calls are TRBV30 and TRBJ1-1; TRBD1 agrees at 8 bases. Germline V gene sequence: CDR1 GTSNPN, CDR2 SVGIG (reference sequence). V gave up 3 bases and J gave up 5 bases; unmatched junction bases: 11. The CDR3 is 15 residues long. CDR3 loop: CAWSDDRGGKTEAFF. The CDR3, as DNA: TGTGCCTGGAGCGACGACAGGGGCGGGAAAACTGAAGCTTTCTTT.

The chain recombines TRBV27 with TRBJ2-1, with a possible D match to TRBD1 (6 bases). The length of the CDR3 is 17 residues. Trimming shortened V by 2 bases and J by 5 bases, and 19 bases separated the two germline ends. Per germline, CDR1 MNHEY and CDR2 SMNVEV (reference sequence). The CDR3 reads CASSLGGAVRVDNEQFF. The CDR3 DNA sequence: TGTGCCAGCAGTTTAGGGGGCGCGGTACGAGTCGACAATGAGCAGTTCTTC.

This chain joins TRBV5-8 and TRBJ1-6; 7 nucleotides line up with TRBD1. Germline V gene lookup returns CDR1 SGHTS and CDR2 YDEGEE. V lost 4 bases and J lost 0; bases outside the gene matches: 7. The CDR3 length is 17 residues. CDR3 sequence (DNA): TGTGCCAGCAGCCGTACAGGGGCTCCCTCCTATAATTCACCCCTCCACTTT. Translation: CASSRTGAPSYNSPLHF.

A single count supports this clone. The junction and the germline gene differ at one end; a read error may be behind it. J is TRBJ2-2 and V is TRBV7-7, with D hard to call. Germline V gene sequence: CDR1 SSHAT, CDR2 FNYEAQ (reference sequence). The CDR3 spans 14 residues. CDR3 in amino acids: CASSLEHYTGELFF. DNA for the CDR3: TGTGCTAGCAGCTTAGAACATTATACCGGGGAGCTGTTTTTT.

This clone showed up just a few times. The V gene is TRBV2, the J gene TRBJ1-6, with TRBD1 as a possible D gene (5 bases). The CDR3 spans 15 residues. V was clipped by 3 bases and J by 7 bases, with 13 bases between them. CDR1 is SNHLY and CDR2 is FYNNEI in the germline V gene. The CDR3, as DNA: TGTGCCAGCAGTGATTGGGGCATAAGGAATTCACCCCTCCACTTT. This encodes CASSDWGIRNSPLHF.

The chain has TRBV30 and TRBJ1-6; D remains ambiguous. Germline assignment: CDR1 GTSNPN and CDR2 SVGIG (reference sequence). The CDR3 consists of 12 residues. Trimming shortened V by 0 bases and J by 10 bases, and 7 bases separated the two germline ends. The CDR3 spells CAWSVLESPLHF. The CDR3 DNA follows: TGTGCCTGGAGTGTACTAGAATCACCCCTCCACTTT. The full variable domain, its missing parts supplied by reference TRBV30 and TRBJ1-6, is SQTIHQWPATLVQPVGSPLSLECTVEGTSNPNLYWYRQAAGRGLQLLFYSVGIGQISSEVPQNLSASRPQDRQFILSSKKLLLSDSGFYLCAWSVLESPLHFGNGTRLTVT.

The chain couples TRBV5-6 to TRBJ1-3; 7 positions match TRBD1. The CDR3 length is 18 residues. V lost 0 bases, J lost 0 bases, and 9 bases stayed unmatched. The V gene's germline CDR1 is SGHDT and CDR2 YYEEEE. CDR3 nucleotides: TGTGCCAGCAGCTTGGGGCCGACAGGGACTTACTCTGGAAACACCATATATTTT. It yields the protein CASSLGPTGTYSGNTIYF. The entire variable domain, with the rest obtained from reference TRBV5-6 and TRBJ1-3, is as follows: DAGVTQSPTHLIKTRGQQVTLRCSPKSGHDTVSWYQQALGQGPQFIFQYYEEEERQRGNFPDRFSGHQFPNYSSELNVNALLLGDSALYLCASSLGPTGTYSGNTIYFGEGSWLTVV.

The genes are TRBV11-2 and TRBJ2-1; D gene uncertain. From germline, CDR1 is SGHAT and CDR2 FQNNGV. This CDR3 has 14 amino acids. V was cut by 4 bases and J by 6 bases, with 13 bases left in between. The CDR3 is CASSSYSLGNEQFF. In nucleotides, the CDR3 is TGTGCCAGCAGCTCCTACAGTTTGGGCAATGAGCAGTTCTTC.

The chain has TRBV23-1 and TRBJ2-2; the match to TRBD1 covers 8 bases. TRBV23-1 is given ORF status, its function remaining uncertain. The CDR3 spans 20 residues. The ends lost 3 bases at V and 4 bases at J; junction bases unmatched: 19. CDR3 in amino acids: CASSHRHPRGRGLSTGELFF. DNA for the CDR3: TGCGCCAGCAGTCATCGCCACCCCCGGGGCAGGGGGCTCAGCACCGGGGAGCTGTTTTTT.

This rearrangement joins TRBV7-3 to TRBJ2-7; D is perhaps TRBD1 (6 bases). V was shortened by 3 bases and J by 4 bases, with 16 bases between the two germline ends. In germline, CDR1 is SGHTA, CDR2 FQGTGA. The CDR3 is 15 amino acids. The chain's CDR3 is CASSLATGPLYEQYF. CDR3 in DNA: TGTGCCAGCAGCTTGGCGACAGGACCTCTATACGAGCAGTACTTC.

This chain uses TRBV18 with TRBJ2-6, with 10 bases that match TRBD1. The CDR3 contains 16 residues. Germline lookup yields CDR1 KGHSH and CDR2 LQKENI. With V trimmed by 7 bases and J by 1 base, 4 bases remained unmatched. The chain's CDR3 is CASFRQGASGANVLTF. The CDR3 DNA reads TGTGCCAGCTTCAGACAGGGGGCTTCTGGGGCCAACGTCCTGACTTTC.

The CDR3 DNA sequence: TGTGCCAGCAGTTTACAAGTCAGGGATGGCACTGAAGCTTTCTTT. Protein product: CASSLQVRDGTEAFF. The chain uses TRBV6-5 and TRBJ1-1; perhaps TRBD1 as D (5 bases). The CDR3 extends over 15 amino acids. Germline CDR1 reads MNHEY; CDR2 reads SVGAGI. V lost 4 bases to trimming and J lost 4 bases, with 16 bases between them.

CDR3 protein: CAVQGETGELFF. CDR3 sequence (DNA): TGTGCCGTTCAGGGGGAAACCGGGGAGCTGTTTTTT. This chain links TRBV30 with TRBJ2-2, with TRBD1 matching 7 bases. Germline V lookup: CDR1 GTSNPN, CDR2 SVGIG (reference sequence). The V segment lost 8 bases and the J segment 5 bases; nucleotides outside the gene matches: 5. CDR3 length: 12 residues.

V usage is TRBV18 and J usage is TRBJ2-3; 11 bases align to TRBD2. The CDR3 loop spans 15 amino acids. V shed 3 bases and J 6 bases; nucleotides not matched to a gene: 5. Per germline, CDR1 KGHSH and CDR2 LQKENI. The CDR3 sequence is CASSPASGGLDTQYF. The CDR3 DNA is TGTGCCAGCTCACCGGCTAGCGGGGGGCTGGATACGCAGTATTTT.

The chain couples TRBV5-1 to TRBJ2-3; weak D call: TRBD2 (5 bases). The CDR3 has 16 residues. V lost 4 bases and J lost 1, with 16 bases in between. From germline, CDR1 is SGHRS and CDR2 YFSETQ. The CDR3 sequence is CASSLTLLGGTDTQYF. The CDR3 DNA is TGCGCCAGCAGCCTCACCCTACTAGGTGGCACAGATACGCAGTATTTT.

CDR3 sequence reads: CASTLSFGTGNTEAFF. DNA of the CDR3: TGTGCCAGCACCCTCAGTTTCGGGACAGGGAACACTGAAGCTTTCTTT. The chain carries TRBV28 and TRBJ1-1; 8 bases are shared with TRBD1. The V and J ends lost 7 bases and 1 base, in that order; junction bases with no gene match: 11. Germline V gene lookup returns CDR1 MDHEN and CDR2 SYDVKM. The CDR3 has 16 amino acids.

The genes are TRBV7-2 and TRBJ2-1; 8 positions agree with TRBD2. The CDR3 totals 15 residues. CDR1 and CDR2 from the germline V gene are SGHTA and FQGNSA. V lost 5 bases to trimming and J lost 2 bases; unmatched junction nucleotides: 5. The CDR3 reads CASSEAGAPYNEQFF. For the CDR3, the DNA is TGTGCCAGCAGCGAAGCGGGGGCTCCCTACAATGAGCAGTTCTTC.

J is TRBJ1-5 and V is TRBV6-1, with TRBD1 matching over 8 bases. J lost 9 bases, V lost 6 bases, and 13 bases had no gene match. CDR3 length: 15 residues. Germline V gene lookup returns CDR1 MNHNS and CDR2 SASEGT. The CDR3 protein is CASRNGQGEPRPQHF. The CDR3 DNA sequence: TGTGCCAGCAGAAACGGACAGGGCGAGCCTCGGCCCCAGCATTTT.

The V call is TRBV5-4, the J call TRBJ1-2; maybe TRBD1 (5 bases). Trimming stripped 4 bases from V and 2 bases from J, with 9 bases between. Germline CDR1 is SGHNT and CDR2 is YYREEE (reference sequence). The CDR3 runs 13 residues. The CDR3 nucleotides are TGTGCCAGCAGCCCTGCAGGGAACTATGGCTACACCTTC. This encodes CASSPAGNYGYTF.

This clone was seen a handful of times. V usage is TRBV7-9 and J usage is TRBJ1-1; 9 nucleotides agree with TRBD1. V trimming: 4 bases; J trimming: 2 bases; junction bases outside the gene matches: 5. Germline V gives CDR1 SEHNR, CDR2 FQNEAQ (reference sequence). This CDR3 contains 15 residues. CDR3 in amino acids: CASSWGQGGNTEAFF. CDR3 DNA sequence: TGTGCCAGCAGCTGGGGACAGGGAGGAAACACTGAAGCTTTCTTT.

The chain recombines TRBV5-6 with TRBJ2-7; 7 bases are a match to TRBD1. The CDR3 extends over 14 amino acids. Germline V CDR1 and CDR2: SGHDT, YYEEEE. Trimming cost V 4 bases and J 1 base; bases outside gene matches: 5. The CDR3 here is CASSTDRSSYEQYF. Written as DNA, the CDR3 is TGTGCCAGCAGCACGGACAGGTCTTCCTACGAGCAGTACTTC.

This chain joins TRBV5-8 and TRBJ1-1; 9 nucleotides line up with TRBD1. The germline CDR1 and CDR2 sequences are SGHTS and YDEGEE. V was pared by 7 bases and J by 6 bases, with 10 bases of the junction left unmatched. The CDR3 length is 14 residues. The CDR3 region has the DNA TGTGCCAGCGGACCAACAGGGGGCTGGGCTGAAGCTTTCTTT. Residues: CASGPTGGWAEAFF.

The gene calls are TRBV12-3 or TRBV12-4 and TRBJ2-1, with TRBD1 matching 7 bases. Trimming cost V 5 bases and J 11 bases; bases outside gene matches: 3. The CDR3 spans 11 residues. The CDR3 coding sequence is TGTGCCAGCAGTCCGGGACAGAAGCAGTTCTTC. Its translation: CASSPGQKQFF.

For the CDR3, the DNA is TGTGCCAGCTCACCACAGCCTTCAGGTACCAAAAACATTCAGTACTTC. This codes for CASSPQPSGTKNIQYF. The rearrangement joins TRBV18 to TRBJ2-4; D remains ambiguous. V lost 1 base and J 2 bases, leaving 12 bases between the germline ends. Germline CDR1 KGHSH, CDR2 LQKENI. The CDR3 extends over 16 amino acids. Looking up the rest from reference TRBV18 and TRBJ2-4 gives the full variable domain: NAGVMQNPRHLVRRRGQEARLRCSPMKGHSHVYWYRQLPEEGLKFMVYLQKENIIDESGMPKERFSAEFPKEGPSILRIQQVVRGDSAAYFCASSPQPSGTKNIQYFGAGTRLSVL.

The rearrangement uses TRBV4-2 and TRBJ2-3; D remains ambiguous. The CDR3 has 15 residues. V was clipped by 4 bases and J by 2 bases, with 13 bases between them. In germline, CDR1 is LGHNA, CDR2 YNFKEQ. The CDR3 DNA follows: TGTGCCAGCAGCCCCTTGACTCTAGTCACAGATACGCAGTATTTT. It specifies CASSPLTLVTDTQYF.

V gene TRBV5-1 combines with J gene TRBJ2-1; 8 bases line up with TRBD2. Germline loops: CDR1 SGHRS, CDR2 YFSETQ. The V gene end was trimmed by 3 bases and the J gene end by 2 bases; junction bases not matched to a gene: 4. The CDR3 contains 15 residues. The CDR3 is CASSSGLGPYNEQFF. The CDR3 nucleotides read TGCGCCAGCAGCTCGGGACTAGGCCCCTACAATGAGCAGTTCTTC. The full variable domain, its missing parts supplied by reference TRBV5-1 and TRBJ2-1, is KAGVTQTPRYLIKTRGQQVTLSCSPISGHRSVSWYQQTPGQGLQFLFEYFSETQRNKGNFPGRFSGRQFSNSRSEMNVSTLELGDSALYLCASSSGLGPYNEQFFGPGTRLTVL.

The chain has TRBV6-5 and TRBJ2-3, with TRBD1 identical over 8 bases. J gave up 4 bases and V 6 bases, and 9 bases lay outside the gene matches. The germline gives CDR1 MNHEY, CDR2 SVGAGI. CDR3 length equals 15 residues. The DNA of the CDR3 is TGTGCCAGCAGCGGCTTGGGGACAGGTCCAGATACGCAGTATTTT. Protein product: CASSGLGTGPDTQYF.

The chain couples TRBV21-1 to TRBJ2-7; TRBD2, the D gene given by the table, was not confirmed from the DNA. TRBV21-1 is an annotated pseudogene. This CDR3 spans 17 amino acids. CDR3 bases: TGTGCCAGCAGCAACCTGGGACTAGCGGAGGCCACCTACGAGCAGTACTTC. It codes for CASSNLGLAEATYEQYF.

The J gene is TRBJ1-6, the V gene TRBV6-5; maybe TRBD1 (5 bases). CDR1 and CDR2 (germline): MNHEY, SVGAGI. V lost 0 bases and J lost 8, with 11 bases in between. This CDR3 has 15 amino acids. As DNA, the CDR3 is TGTGCCAGCAGTTACTCGGCAGGGTTAGATTCACCCCTCCACTTT. Its protein is CASSYSAGLDSPLHF.

The chain carries TRBV19 and TRBJ1-4; maybe TRBD1 (5 bases). The germline V and J ends were trimmed by 6 bases and 5 bases, with 16 bases remaining between them. The CDR3 is 15 residues long. The germline gives CDR1 LNHDA, CDR2 SQIVND (reference sequence). CDR3 in amino acids: CASSVQVRSNEKLFF. Here the CDR3 DNA reads TGTGCCAGTAGCGTACAGGTTCGCAGCAATGAAAAACTGTTTTTT. The full variable domain, in which reference TRBV19 and TRBJ1-4 provide the parts outside the CDR3, is DGGITQSPKYLFRKEGQNVTLSCEQNLNHDAMYWYRQDPGQGLRLIYYSQIVNDFQKGDIAEGYSVSREKKESFPLTVTSAQKNPTAFYLCASSVQVRSNEKLFFGSGTQLSVL.